A selection of T cell receptor beta chains follows, all from one sample in a study of early T cells in non-severe SARS-CoV-2 infection. MiXCR was run by TCRdb on the 5' RACE reads, yielding one entry per CDR3 protein. Of 37,000 or so distinct CDR3 sequences listed, roughly 6% are singletons. Material for sequencing was whole blood. The receptor set was obtained from an adult who was a healthcare worker with PCR-confirmed SARS-CoV-2 infection or an uninfected control (not recorded which). The CDR3 runs from the conserved cysteine through the conserved F or W.

V gene	J gene	CDR3 protein
TRBV27	TRBJ2-7	CASWGGERQDLAYEQYF
TRBV6-2/TRBV6-3	TRBJ2-7	CASTRQPGLAGGPYEQYF
TRBV2	TRBJ1-4	CASMGQGFNEKLFF
TRBV7-8	TRBJ1-3	CASSLGQVSGNTIYF
TRBV3-1	TRBJ2-1	CASSRDRGYNEQFF
TRBV7-3	TRBJ2-3	CASSVGQVPDTQYF
TRBV28	TRBJ1-5	CATKVLDYSNQPQHF
TRBV7-9	TRBJ2-7	CASSSPGREIYEQYF
TRBV27	TRBJ2-7	CASSLRDRDDEQYF
TRBV2	TRBJ2-2	CASSYREPLNTGELFF
TRBV4-3	TRBJ1-1	CASSVDRELPEAFF
TRBV11-2	TRBJ2-7	CASSLEGTGGDEQYF
TRBV7-6	TRBJ2-5	CASSSSHFGTGRGETQYF
TRBV29-1	TRBJ2-1	CSVGVGREQFF
TRBV11-2	TRBJ2-1	CASSEYNEQFF
TRBV12-3/TRBV12-4	TRBJ2-7	CASSRGPHSYEQYF
TRBV11-2	TRBJ2-3	CASSLGTGYGTDTQYF
TRBV12-3/TRBV12-4	TRBJ2-7	CASRPTSANPSYEQYF
TRBV18	TRBJ1-4	CASSPNRGNEKLFF
TRBV7-2	TRBJ2-3	CASSLVQGTDTQYF
TRBV6-1	TRBJ1-1	CASGGAAAFF
TRBV9	TRBJ2-1	CASSFQGLAGNNEQFF
TRBV7-6	TRBJ2-3	CASSLGDGGLRTDTQYF
TRBV14	TRBJ1-6	CASSQERRSPLHF
TRBV3-1	TRBJ2-7	CASSQDFSQGNEQYF
TRBV12-3/TRBV12-4	TRBJ2-3	CASSFTRLAGTDTQYF
TRBV20-1	TRBJ2-1	CSARGGTGRNNEQFF